This passage covers 5 T cell receptor beta chains from one sample sequenced in a study of human T cells and chemical hapten exposure. As to time point: patch test 1, 2 weeks after DPC sensitization. Treatment denoted: therapeutic diphenylcyclopropenone sensitization with weekly scalp DPC. Each CDR3 protein is one row after TCRdb ran MiXCR on the RACE reads. The table has fewer than 400,000 distinct CDR3 sequences, around 7% seen once. The sequencing used whole blood, collected in connection with sensitization to the hapten diphenylcyclopropenone (DPC). The receptors derive from a woman in her late teens or twenties with alopecia areata. Some clones in this sample may be carry-over from other donors' samples.

This clonotype has ten or more counts. The V call is TRBV5-1, the J call TRBJ2-1; 8 positions agree with TRBD2. J was trimmed by 0 bases and V by 2 bases; bases with no gene match: 7. Germline V CDR1 and CDR2: SGHRS, YFSETQ. CDR3 size: 17 residues. The CDR3 spells CASSFFAGGPSYNEQFF. CDR3 sequence (DNA): TGCGCCAGCAGCTTCTTTGCGGGGGGTCCCTCCTACAATGAGCAGTTCTTC.

The sample holds many counts of this clonotype. The CDR3, as DNA: TGTGCCAGCAGCATAGATCGGGGGATTGGGGACAATGAGCAGTTCTTC. Translated: CASSIDRGIGDNEQFF. The chain recombines TRBV7-8 with TRBJ2-1; tentative D call: TRBD2 (6 bases). The length of the CDR3 is 16 residues. CDR1 and CDR2 from the germline V gene are SGHVS and FQNEAQ. With 5 bases removed from V and 5 bases from J, the gap between germline ends came to 19 bases.

CDR3 in DNA: TGTGCCAGCAGTTCCCTCTCCAATCAGCCCCAGCATTTT. Protein product: CASSSLSNQPQHF. This chain uses TRBV27 with TRBJ1-5, with D unresolved. The CDR3 extends over 13 amino acids. V was clipped by 4 bases and J by 3 bases, with 7 bases between them. Germline V gene sequence: CDR1 MNHEY, CDR2 SMNVEV (reference sequence).

Only a few counts were recorded for this clonotype. The CDR3 region has the DNA TGTGCCAGCAGAGCTAGCGGGGAAAACACCGGGGAGCTGTTTTTT. It codes for CASRASGENTGELFF. The chain is built from TRBV7-9 and TRBJ2-2, with TRBD2 matching 9 bases. Germline CDR1 reads SEHNR; CDR2 reads FQNEAQ (reference sequence). The J segment lost 2 bases and the V segment lost 6 bases, leaving 4 bases of the junction unmatched. The CDR3 is made up of 15 amino acids.

The chain is built from TRBV5-1 and TRBJ2-3; D unclear. This CDR3 comprises 14 residues. In germline, CDR1 is SGHRS, CDR2 YFSETQ. Trimming took off 2 bases at V and 0 bases at J, with 7 bases between the two ends. The chain's CDR3 is CASSFATSTDTQYF. In nucleotides, the CDR3 is TGCGCCAGCAGCTTCGCGACTAGCACAGATACGCAGTATTTT. The variable domain in full, completed from reference TRBV5-1 and TRBJ2-3, reads KAGVTQTPRYLIKTRGQQVTLSCSPISGHRSVSWYQQTPGQGLQFLFEYFSETQRNKGNFPGRFSGRQFSNSRSEMNVSTLELGDSALYLCASSFATSTDTQYFGPGTRLTVL.